One sample yielded the 24 T cell receptor beta chains listed below, sequenced in a study of blood T cell repertoires in COVID-19 (dated by TCRdb to between 2020 and 2021). Library generation was performed with the immunoSEQ multiplex PCR assay. Held by TCRdb, this immuneACCESS table contains in-frame sequences only and omits some clones. Under half of the omission traces to an unresolved V gene where checked; the cause of the rest is unknown. A total of under 150,000 clones appear in this sample, around 90% of them only once. Approximately 3.5% of the sample rests with the top ten. Sequencing was done on a sample of peripheral blood. The receptors were gathered from a man in his fifties or sixties with active COVID-19.

The chain employs TRBV2 and TRBJ2-1; 8 positions match TRBD1. Germline trimming cut 3 bases from V and 7 bases from J; bases unmatched to any gene: 8. The CDR3 is 15 amino acids. Germline-derived CDR1 and CDR2 are SNHLY and FYNNEI. The CDR3 DNA reads TGTGCCAGCAGTGAGAGGCAGGGGGCTGTGAATGAGCAGTTCTTC. Its translation: CASSERQGAVNEQFF.

Concerning this clone itself: Other DNA sequences in this specimen translate into the identical CDR3. The gene calls are TRBV5-1 and TRBJ2-1, with D maybe TRBD1 (5 bases). This CDR3 region has 13 residues. The germline gives CDR1 SGHRS, CDR2 YFSETQ. Trimming took off 0 bases at V and 4 bases at J, with 5 bases between the two ends. Here the CDR3 reads CASSLDRYNEQFF. The CDR3 nucleotides are TGCGCCAGCAGCTTGGACAGGTACAATGAGCAGTTCTTC.

The chain combines TRBV4-2 with TRBJ1-4, with a tentative D call TRBD1 (6 bases). Germline lookup yields CDR1 LGHNA and CDR2 YNFKEQ. The CDR3 runs to 15 residues. V gave up 0 bases and J gave up 8 bases, with 13 bases separating them. The CDR3 nucleotides read TGTGCCAGCAGCCAAGACAGCAGGGGCGGCGAAAAACTGTTTTTT. Translated, it gives CASSQDSRGGEKLFF.

The chain employs TRBV30 and TRBJ1-2, with 7 nucleotides matching TRBD1. This CDR3 has 17 residues. The V segment lost 2 bases and the J segment 5 bases; nucleotides outside the gene matches: 17. CDR1 is GTSNPN, CDR2 SVGIG, per germline (reference sequence). CDR3 sequence (DNA): TGTGCCTGGAGTCCTCTAACCCTATTGACAGGGCGATATGGCTACACCTTC. Protein product: CAWSPLTLLTGRYGYTF.

The chain has TRBV11-2 and TRBJ1-4, with D tentatively TRBD1 (6 bases). The CDR3 has 13 amino acids. Germline CDR1 reads SGHAT; CDR2 reads FQNNGV. V gave up 5 bases and J gave up 8 bases, with 12 bases separating them. The CDR3 DNA reads as TGTGCCAGCAGCCCGACGGGGACAGAAAAACTGTTTTTT. This encodes CASSPTGTEKLFF.

The CDR3 spells CASTEDSLSNQPQHF. The DNA of the CDR3 is TGTGCCAGTACCGAGGACAGCCTTAGCAATCAGCCCCAGCATTTT. V is TRBV19 and J is TRBJ1-5, with a weak D call TRBD1 (6 bases). There are 15 residues in the CDR3. V was shortened by 7 bases and J by 0 bases, with 13 bases between the two germline ends. Germline CDR1 reads LNHDA; CDR2 reads SQIVND (reference sequence).

Only a few counts were recorded for this clone. The chain couples TRBV7-9 to TRBJ1-1; no reliable D call. The length of the CDR3 is 15 residues. V lost 7 bases, J lost 0 bases, and 15 bases lay in between. From germline, CDR1 is SEHNR and CDR2 FQNEAQ (reference sequence). The CDR3, as DNA: TGTGCCAGCATGGGTGGCTTAGCCATGAACACTGAAGCTTTCTTT. Translating it yields CASMGGLAMNTEAFF.

The rearrangement uses TRBV6-5 and TRBJ2-2, with 8 bases fitting TRBD1. Germline V gene sequence: CDR1 MNHEY, CDR2 SVGAGI. This CDR3 spans 14 amino acids. The V gene end was trimmed by 7 bases and the J gene end by 6 bases; junction bases not matched to a gene: 7. In DNA form, the CDR3 reads TGTGCCAGCAACATTGACAGGGGATCCGGGGAGCTGTTTTTT. Translating gives CASNIDRGSGELFF.

This clone was picked up a small number of times. This sequence joins TRBV18 and TRBJ2-3; TRBD1 agrees at 7 bases. The germline gives CDR1 KGHSH, CDR2 LQKENI. The CDR3 spans 16 residues. With 6 bases clipped from V and 3 bases from J, the junction kept 12 bases outside the gene matches. Written as DNA, the CDR3 is TGTGCCAGCTCCCTTCGGACAGGCCGGGCGACAGATACGCAGTATTTT. It translates to CASSLRTGRATDTQYF.

The rearrangement uses TRBV6-6 and TRBJ1-2; 10 bases map to TRBD1. J gave up 8 bases and V 6 bases, and 9 bases lay outside the gene matches. Germline CDR1 MNHNY, CDR2 SVGAGI (reference sequence). This CDR3 comprises 14 residues. The CDR3 reads CASRTGTGVRGYTF. The CDR3, as DNA: TGTGCCAGCAGAACCGGGACAGGGGTTCGGGGCTACACCTTC.

The chain uses TRBV19 and TRBJ2-1; 14 nucleotides agree with TRBD2. Germline-derived CDR1 and CDR2 are LNHDA and SQIVND (reference sequence). This CDR3 comprises 15 residues. V was clipped by 4 bases and J by 7 bases; unmatched bases: 3. The CDR3 loop is CASSRLAGGLNEQFF. CDR3 in DNA: TGTGCCAGTAGTAGACTAGCGGGGGGGCTAAATGAGCAGTTCTTC.

This clone has only a few counts. The rearrangement links TRBV6-5 to TRBJ2-2; weak D call: TRBD1 (5 bases). Germline CDR1 is MNHEY and CDR2 is SVGAGI. The CDR3 has 14 residues. The germline V and J ends were trimmed by 5 bases and 2 bases, with 9 bases remaining between them. The CDR3 DNA sequence: TGTGCCAGCAGTATGACAGCCAACACCGGGGAGCTGTTTTTT. Translation: CASSMTANTGELFF.

The V call is TRBV29-1, the J call TRBJ1-1; D unresolved. Germline V gene sequence: CDR1 SQVTM, CDR2 ANQGSEA. With 4 bases removed from V and 2 bases from J, the gap between germline ends came to 8 bases. CDR3 length: 12 residues. CDR3 nucleotides: TGCAGCGTTGGAGGATCTAACACTGAAGCTTTCTTT. Residues: CSVGGSNTEAFF.

This chain connects TRBV6-5 to TRBJ1-2; tentative D call: TRBD1 (6 bases). CDR1 and CDR2 (germline): MNHEY, SVGAGI. The length of the CDR3 is 14 residues. The V end lost 3 bases, the J end lost 1 base, and 9 bases lay between the germline ends. CDR3 DNA sequence: TGTGCCAGCAGTTATAACAGGGTTAACTATGGCTACACCTTC. It is translated as CASSYNRVNYGYTF.

This chain connects TRBV11-2 to TRBJ2-3; TRBD2 agrees at 12 bases. The CDR3 runs to 17 residues. Germline-derived CDR1 and CDR2 are SGHAT and FQNNGV. V shed 5 bases, J shed 2 bases, and the junction held 8 bases outside the gene matches. CDR3: CASSPKRTSGITDTQYF. CDR3 DNA sequence: TGTGCCAGCAGCCCAAAACGGACTAGCGGGATCACAGATACGCAGTATTTT.

The CDR3 spells CASRGLATGELFF. The DNA for the CDR3 is TGTGCCAGCAGGGGACTAGCAACCGGGGAGCTGTTTTTT. J is TRBJ2-2 and V is TRBV27; the match to TRBD2 covers 9 bases. J gave up 5 bases and V 6 bases, and 1 base lay outside the gene matches. Germline V CDR1 and CDR2: MNHEY, SMNVEV (reference sequence). This CDR3 is 13 amino acids long.

The chain uses TRBV30 and TRBJ1-3; no definite D call. Germline V gene data show CDR1 as GTSNPN and CDR2 as SVGIG (reference sequence). The CDR3 contains 15 residues. V lost 3 bases and J lost 0, with 12 bases in between. As DNA, the CDR3 is TGTGCCTGGAGGCCCACGGGATTCTCTGGAAACACCATATATTTT. This encodes CAWRPTGFSGNTIYF.

This clone was counted a single time. This chain links TRBV5-1 with TRBJ2-7, with a possible D match to TRBD2 (5 bases). The CDR3 covers 14 residues. The ends were cut back, 0 bases at V and 4 bases at J, with 11 bases in the middle. Germline V CDR1 and CDR2: SGHRS, YFSETQ. CDR3 in DNA: TGCGCCAGCAGCTTGGTCGGGGATCTTTACGAGCAGTACTTC. Translating gives CASSLVGDLYEQYF.

The CDR3 bases are TGTGCCAGCAGCGTATTCGAGGTTAGCACAGATACGCAGTATTTT. It encodes CASSVFEVSTDTQYF. The V gene is TRBV9, the J gene TRBJ2-3; D is undetermined. Germline lookup yields CDR1 SGDLS and CDR2 YYNGEE. V lost 1 base and J 0 bases, leaving 9 bases between the germline ends. The CDR3 covers 15 residues.

The V and J genes are TRBV5-4 and TRBJ2-1, with TRBD2 identical over 8 bases. Trimming at V came to 3 bases and at J to 2 bases, leaving 4 bases not matched to a gene. Germline CDR1 is SGHNT and CDR2 is YYREEE (reference sequence). This CDR3 is built from 15 residues. The CDR3 region has the DNA TGTGCCAGCAGCTACTTAGCGGGAACCTACAATGAGCAGTTCTTC. Its translation: CASSYLAGTYNEQFF.

This chain connects TRBV6-1 to TRBJ2-3, with D hard to call. Germline V CDR1 and CDR2: MNHNS, SASEGT. Trimming removed 2 bases from V and 1 base from J, with 7 bases in between. The CDR3 consists of 14 residues. This chain's CDR3 is CASSESPGTDTQYF. DNA for the CDR3: TGTGCCAGCAGTGAATCTCCTGGCACAGATACGCAGTATTTT.

The V gene is TRBV18, the J gene TRBJ1-6, with no clear D. This CDR3 spans 13 amino acids. V lost 3 bases to trimming and J lost 5 bases, with 5 bases between them. Germline CDR1 and CDR2: KGHSH and LQKENI. The CDR3 DNA is TGTGCCAGCTCACCTGAGAATAATTCACCCCTCCACTTT. Its translation is CASSPENNSPLHF.

CDR3 nucleotide sequence: TGTGCCAGCATAGGAGGGGATACTAGCAATCAGCCCCAGCATTTT. Translated: CASIGGDTSNQPQHF. The V call is TRBV6-5, the J call TRBJ1-5; maybe TRBD1 (5 bases). CDR1 and CDR2 (germline): MNHEY, SVGAGI. Trimming pared 7 bases from V and 0 bases from J, leaving 13 bases between. The CDR3 spans 15 residues.

This clone was detected only a few times. CDR3 protein: CASSPSPSANTEAFF. For the CDR3, the DNA is TGTGCCAGCAGCCCGAGCCCTTCCGCGAACACTGAAGCTTTCTTT. The chain links TRBV7-8 to TRBJ1-1; no clear D. Germline values: CDR1 SGHVS, CDR2 FQNEAQ. This CDR3 is built from 15 residues. V lost 5 bases, J lost 1 base, and 14 bases lay in between.